This T cell receptor (beta chain) was captured by sequencing in a study of somatic mutations in cytotoxic T cells in rheumatoid arthritis. To note about this clone: Its target is unknown.

Produced via immunoSEQ multiplex PCR; TCRdb's table is partial and in-frame only. The data hold some 8,700 clones, with about 80% observed a single time. Study outcomes and limitations: With age, CD8+ clonality increased in rheumatoid arthritis patients, whereas no such increase appeared in healthy controls.

V was cut by 4 bases and J by 6 bases, with 9 bases left in between. CDR1 and CDR2 from the germline V gene are MGHRA and YSYEKL. The CDR3 has 13 residues. The V call is TRBV4-1, the J call TRBJ2-2; D is undetermined. Sequencing was carried out using CD8+ T cells sorted from blood. This TCR was recovered from a woman aged 45-59 years in good health. DNA for the CDR3: TGCGCCAGCAGCCTTGGAGTTTCCGGGGAGCTGTTTTTT. Translation gives CASSLGVSGELFF.